This TCR beta chain was recovered during a study of human T cells and chemical hapten exposure. This clonotype has more than one count but fewer than ten. TCRdb re-called the RACE reads through MiXCR, storing one row per CDR3 protein. This sample has some 52,000 distinct CDR3 sequences; roughly a tenth occur once, and the top ten carry roughly 17%. Stated time point: patch test 3, about 24 weeks after DPC sensitization. The treatment is: therapeutic diphenylcyclopropenone sensitization with weekly scalp DPC. V shed 1 base and J 9 bases; nucleotides not matched to a gene: 0. This CDR3 region has 13 residues. Per germline, CDR1 SQVTM and CDR2 ANQGSEA.

Sequencing used whole blood, obtained in connection with sensitization to the hapten diphenylcyclopropenone (DPC). This clonotype was obtained from a woman aged 40 to 50 with alopecia areata. Some clones in this sample may be carry-over from other donors' samples. V and J are TRBV29-1 and TRBJ1-6; 10 nucleotides agree with TRBD1. The CDR3 sequence is CSVEGTGGSPLHF. In DNA, the CDR3 is TGCAGCGTTGAAGGGACAGGGGGTTCACCCCTCCACTTT.